This T cell receptor beta chain comes out of a study of blood T cell repertoires in COVID-19. Looking at the study overall: The United States, Italy and Spain were the sources of the acute and convalescent COVID-19 samples. The analysed material was cDNA or gDNA that came from T cells, B-cell-depleted T cells, or PBMCs.

Trimming removed 5 bases from V and 5 bases from J; junction bases left unmatched: 5. The germline V gene encodes CDR1 LNHDA and CDR2 SQIVND (reference sequence). The CDR3 runs to 14 residues. The count of this clone is one. Per the study methods: Reference gene primers were amplified, and this amplification served to estimate nucleated cell counts. Data came from immunoSEQ multiplex PCR; TCRdb stores just in-frame clones and leaves some out. V, J and clone size are those of that table, while D and trimming were read from the DNA. The repertoire includes just under 350,000 clones, 83% of them detected once, and around 3% sits in the top ten.

J is TRBJ2-2 and V is TRBV19; 7 nucleotides line up with TRBD1. The receptor comes from a man aged 25-45 years with active or convalescent COVID-19. Sequenced material: peripheral blood. This CDR3 reads CASSGTVYTGELFF. CDR3 nucleotide sequence: TGTGCCAGTAGTGGGACAGTTTATACCGGGGAGCTGTTTTTT. Supplemented by reference TRBV19 and TRBJ2-2, the full variable domain reads DGGITQSPKYLFRKEGQNVTLSCEQNLNHDAMYWYRQDPGQGLRLIYYSQIVNDFQKGDIAEGYSVSREKKESFPLTVTSAQKNPTAFYLCASSGTVYTGELFFGEGSRLTVL.